A single sample is the source of the 23 T cell receptor beta chains below, sequenced in a study of blood T cells in healthy people across ages. A second PCR of about 7 to 11 cycles used a sample-barcoded 5' primer and a J-beta primer mix. A single record per CDR3 protein comes from TCRdb applying MiXCR to the 5' RACE reads. This table has 1.5 million to 2 million distinct CDR3 sequences, approximately 39% appearing once. Sequenced sample: blood. The receptors here all came from a human donor in good health.

The J gene is TRBJ1-2, the V gene TRBV28, with TRBD1 as a possible D gene (5 bases). This CDR3 contains 11 residues. Germline CDR1 is MDHEN and CDR2 is SYDVKM. Trimming took off 8 bases at V and 8 bases at J, with 12 bases between the two ends. The CDR3 DNA reads TGTGCCAGCTCGTGGGGGTGGGGCTACACCTTC. It yields the protein CASSWGWGYTF.

This clonotype was found a few times. V usage is TRBV5-1 and J usage is TRBJ2-6; the match to TRBD1 covers 7 bases. Trimming cost V 0 bases and J 4 bases; bases outside gene matches: 4. The germline V gene has CDR1 SGHRS and CDR2 YFSETQ. This CDR3 is 16 amino acids long. CDR3 DNA sequence: TGCGCCAGCAGCTTGGGAGACAGGGTAGGGGCCAACGTCCTGACTTTC. Its protein product is CASSLGDRVGANVLTF.

This clonotype appeared once. The chain recombines TRBV20-1 with TRBJ1-4; no clear D. The V and J ends lost 1 base and 3 bases respectively, with 12 bases between them. This CDR3 is built from 15 residues. The germline CDR1 and CDR2 sequences are DFQATT and SNEGSKA (reference sequence). The CDR3 protein is CSARGGDTANEKLFF. CDR3 bases: TGCAGTGCTAGAGGAGGTGACACCGCTAATGAAAAACTGTTTTTT.

The chain links TRBV27 to TRBJ2-3; maybe TRBD2 (6 bases). The CDR3 runs 18 residues. Germline V gene sequence: CDR1 MNHEY, CDR2 SMNVEV (reference sequence). The V gene lost 2 bases and the J gene lost 5 bases, with 23 bases spanning the gap. CDR3 DNA: TGTGCCAGCAGTTTAAACCACCCCGGACGGGAGATAGGAGATACGCAGTATTTT. Encoded protein: CASSLNHPGREIGDTQYF.

V usage is TRBV12-3 or TRBV12-4 and J usage is TRBJ1-2; D not resolved. The CDR3 sequence is 16 residues long. Trimming stripped 3 bases from V and 8 bases from J, with 22 bases between. In DNA form, the CDR3 reads TGTGCCAGCAGTTTTCACCGGGCCCTAGGGTCATACGGCTACACCTTC. It yields the protein CASSFHRALGSYGYTF.

This clonotype showed up just a few times. V is TRBV28 and J is TRBJ2-2; possible D gene TRBD2, 5 bases. There are 11 residues in the CDR3. The germline CDR1 and CDR2 sequences are MDHEN and SYDVKM. V was shortened by 7 bases and J by 5 bases, with 5 bases between the two germline ends. The CDR3 loop is CASTGTGELFF. In DNA form, the CDR3 reads TGTGCCAGCACGGGGACCGGGGAGCTGTTTTTT. Combining the CDR3 with reference TRBV28 and TRBJ2-2 gives the whole variable domain DVKVTQSSRYLVKRTGEKVFLECVQDMDHENMFWYRQDPGLGLRLIYFSYDVKMKEKGDIPEGYSVSREKKERFSLILESASTNQTSMYLCASTGTGELFFGEGSRLTVL.

The rearrangement joins TRBV6-5 to TRBJ1-5; D possibly corresponds to TRBD1 (6 bases). CDR1 and CDR2 (germline): MNHEY, SVGAGI. The CDR3 is 11 residues long. The V gene lost 2 bases and the J gene lost 13 bases, with 9 bases spanning the gap. The CDR3: CASSYRGLQHF. Here the CDR3 DNA reads TGTGCCAGCAGTTACAGGGGGTTACAGCATTTT.

This clonotype was detected only a few times. The chain links TRBV5-4 to TRBJ2-1, with a weak D call TRBD2 (7 bases). V lost 1 base to trimming and J lost 2 bases, with 10 bases between them. There are 15 residues in the CDR3. Germline CDR1 and CDR2: SGHNT and YYREEE (reference sequence). The CDR3 region has the DNA TGTGCCAGCAGCTTGTGGGGGGGCCCCTACAATGAGCAGTTCTTC. This codes for CASSLWGGPYNEQFF.

Points on this clonotype: The junction departs from the called germline gene at one end, perhaps through a read error. The gene calls are TRBV28 and TRBJ2-1, with unresolved D. Gene TRBJ2-7 matches the end of the DNA better, so the J call may be wrong. CDR3 length: 15 amino acids. Germline CDR1 reads MDHEN; CDR2 reads SYDVKM. The DNA for the CDR3 is TGTGCCAGCAGATCACGACGGAGCCCTTCCTATGAGCAGTACTTC. This gives the protein CASRSRRSPSYEQYF.

This clonotype turned up a few times. The CDR3 coding sequence is TGTGCCACCAGCTCCCCAGGACCAGCCGGCTATGGCTACACCTTC. Translated: CATSSPGPAGYGYTF. The V call is TRBV15, the J call TRBJ1-2; D gene unclear. The germline V gene encodes CDR1 LNHNV and CDR2 YYDKDF (reference sequence). Trimming removed 5 bases from V and 4 bases from J, with 17 bases in between. The CDR3 spans 15 residues.

In its sample, this clonotype was seen many times. The chain couples TRBV20-1 to TRBJ2-5; possible D gene TRBD2, 6 bases. The CDR3 is made up of 15 amino acids. Germline V CDR1 and CDR2: DFQATT, SNEGSKA (reference sequence). Trimming pared 6 bases from V and 0 bases from J, leaving 17 bases between. The CDR3: CSAWDPRGYQETQYF. CDR3 bases: TGCAGTGCGTGGGACCCCCGGGGGTACCAAGAGACCCAGTACTTC.

This clonotype was picked up many times. This chain joins TRBV18 and TRBJ2-5; 7 nucleotides line up with TRBD1. J was trimmed by 2 bases and V by 3 bases; bases with no gene match: 0. Germline lookup yields CDR1 KGHSH and CDR2 LQKENI. The CDR3 has 13 residues. CDR3 DNA: TGTGCCAGCTCACCCAGGGGGCAAGAGACCCAGTACTTC. Translating gives CASSPRGQETQYF. The entire variable domain, with the rest obtained from reference TRBV18 and TRBJ2-5, is as follows: NAGVMQNPRHLVRRRGQEARLRCSPMKGHSHVYWYRQLPEEGLKFMVYLQKENIIDESGMPKERFSAEFPKEGPSILRIQQVVRGDSAAYFCASSPRGQETQYFGPGTRLLVL.

This clonotype was observed many times. The chain combines TRBV6-2 or TRBV6-3 with TRBJ1-6; 7 positions match TRBD1. The length of the CDR3 is 14 residues. CDR1 and CDR2 (germline): MNHEY, SVGEGT. V gave up 7 bases and J gave up 9 bases; unmatched junction bases: 9. CDR3 sequence (DNA): TGTGCCAGCACCCGACAGGGTTTGAGTTCACCCCTCCACTTT. Translation: CASTRQGLSSPLHF.

The chain combines TRBV5-1 with TRBJ2-7; D is uncertain. Germline V gives CDR1 SGHRS, CDR2 YFSETQ. The V and J ends lost 4 bases and 2 bases respectively, with 13 bases between them. The CDR3 has 14 residues. The DNA of the CDR3 is TGCGCCAGCAGCCCCTATCAGATCACCTACGAGCAGTACTTC. This translates into CASSPYQITYEQYF.

The J gene is TRBJ1-1, the V gene TRBV18; possible D gene TRBD1, 6 bases. V dropped 1 base and J dropped 8 bases, with 14 bases sitting between them. The CDR3 has 14 residues. Germline V lookup: CDR1 KGHSH, CDR2 LQKENI. The CDR3 protein is CASSPLPGTREAFF. The CDR3 DNA reads TGTGCCAGCTCACCACTACCAGGGACAAGGGAAGCTTTCTTT.

This clonotype was seen once. One junction end does not reproduce the germline sequence, and a read error may be involved. The chain combines TRBV19 with TRBJ2-7, with 7 bases that match TRBD1. The CDR3 covers 14 residues. CDR1 and CDR2 from the germline V gene are LNHDA and SQIVND (reference sequence). The CDR3 bases are TGTGCTAGTAGTATCGACAGGGTCAGCTACGAGCAGTACTTC. It translates to CASSIDRVSYEQYF.

The chain uses TRBV20-1 and TRBJ1-2; 7 nucleotides align to TRBD1. V dropped 0 bases and J dropped 8; count of bases not matched to a gene: 12. This CDR3 is 15 amino acids long. CDR1 DFQATT and CDR2 SNEGSKA come from the germline V gene (reference sequence). The CDR3 loop reads CSARDPIQGRIGYTF. The DNA of the CDR3 is TGCAGTGCTAGAGATCCGATACAGGGGCGCATCGGCTACACCTTC.

This clonotype was recorded a few times. The CDR3 sequence is CASSPTGPHQETQYF. CDR3 coding DNA: TGCGCCAGCAGCCCTACCGGGCCCCACCAAGAGACCCAGTACTTC. V usage is TRBV5-1 and J usage is TRBJ2-5; D unresolved. The CDR3 is 15 amino acids. The ends were cut back, 4 bases at V and 0 bases at J, with 13 bases in the middle. Per the germline V gene, CDR1 is SGHRS and CDR2 is YFSETQ.

V gene TRBV4-3 combines with J gene TRBJ1-4; D remains unclear. Trimming stripped 1 base from V and 6 bases from J, with 12 bases between. CDR3 length: 15 amino acids. Germline lookup yields CDR1 LGHNA and CDR2 YSLEER. Here the CDR3 reads CASSQGTASYEKLFF. The CDR3 coding sequence is TGCGCCAGCAGCCAAGGGACGGCGTCTTATGAAAAACTGTTTTTT.

CDR3 amino acids: CASNRGIYEQYF. The CDR3 DNA is TGTGCCAGCAACAGGGGGATTTACGAGCAGTACTTC. The gene calls are TRBV6-2 or TRBV6-3 and TRBJ2-5, with TRBD1 matching over 8 bases. Matching the DNA end better, TRBJ2-7 makes the J call doubtful. This CDR3 has 12 amino acids. Germline V gives CDR1 MNHEY, CDR2 SVGEGT.

This clonotype was detected a few times. The chain has TRBV7-2 and TRBJ2-7; TRBD2 is a possible D gene (6 bases). This CDR3 contains 13 residues. V lost 5 bases and J lost 4, with 12 bases in between. Germline CDR1 is SGHTA and CDR2 is FQGNSA. This CDR3 reads CASSARDFYEQYF. CDR3 in DNA: TGTGCCAGCAGCGCAAGGGACTTTTACGAGCAGTACTTC.

J is TRBJ1-1 and V is TRBV7-2; D remains ambiguous. CDR3 size: 15 residues. Germline V CDR1 and CDR2: SGHTA, FQGNSA. The V gene lost 3 bases and the J gene lost 2 bases, with 13 bases spanning the gap. CDR3 in DNA: TGTGCCAGCAGCTTCGGTGTGGGGAAAAACACTGAAGCTTTCTTT. This encodes CASSFGVGKNTEAFF.

This clonotype was detected only a few times. The chain couples TRBV12-3 or TRBV12-4 to TRBJ2-3; 7 nucleotides agree with TRBD2. The V gene end was trimmed by 7 bases and the J gene end by 0 bases; junction bases not matched to a gene: 10. This CDR3 has 16 amino acids. The CDR3 DNA follows: TGTGCCAGCACCCTGGCGGGACTAAGCAGCACAGATACGCAGTATTTT. This codes for CASTLAGLSSTDTQYF.